Listed below are T cell receptor beta chains from one sample, sequenced in a study of blood T cells in healthy people across ages. TCRdb called the 5' RACE reads again in MiXCR, with one record for every CDR3 protein. This table has 600,000 to 850,000 distinct CDR3 sequences, roughly 45% appearing once. Sequenced material: blood. Source of these receptors: a woman aged 55 to 70 in good health. Both conserved end residues are part of each CDR3. Fields, in order: clone size, D gene, J gene, V gene, CDR3 DNA, CDR3 protein. A D gene is named only where the DNA matches it firmly. The size of a clone is reported for some rows only, either as once, few or many, or as a class for expanded clones.

clone_size: few; d_call: -; j_call: TRBJ1-2; v_call: TRBV3-1; cdr3_nt: TGTGCCAGCAGCCAGGGAGTATATGGCTACACCTTC; cdr3_aa: CASSQGVYGYTF
clone_size: -; d_call: -; j_call: TRBJ2-7; v_call: TRBV6-6; cdr3_nt: TGTGCCAGCAGTGGGGACACGGGCTACGAGCAGTACTTC; cdr3_aa: CASSGDTGYEQYF
clone_size: -; d_call: -; j_call: TRBJ1-1; v_call: TRBV29-1; cdr3_nt: TGCAGCGTAGCGGACAGCCTCATGAACACTGAAGCTTTCTTT; cdr3_aa: CSVADSLMNTEAFF
clone_size: -; d_call: -; j_call: TRBJ1-6; v_call: TRBV15; cdr3_nt: TGTGCCACCAGCACCGGCAGGGAGGTGGATTCACCCCTCCACTTT; cdr3_aa: CATSTGREVDSPLHF
clone_size: few; d_call: -; j_call: TRBJ2-5; v_call: TRBV6-5; cdr3_nt: TGTGCCAGCAGTTCCAGGGGCCCTGTCCAAGAGACCCAGTACTTC; cdr3_aa: CASSSRGPVQETQYF
clone_size: -; d_call: TRBD1; j_call: TRBJ2-3; v_call: TRBV7-2; cdr3_nt: TGTGCCAGCAGCTCCTTTTTCCCCAGGGGGCCGGCAGATACGCAGTATTTT; cdr3_aa: CASSSFFPRGPADTQYF
clone_size: few; d_call: TRBD2; j_call: TRBJ2-7; v_call: TRBV5-1; cdr3_nt: TGCGCCAGCAGCTTGGGGTCGGCCAGAGCAGCGGGAGGGTACGAGCAGTACTTC; cdr3_aa: CASSLGSARAAGGYEQYF
clone_size: -; d_call: TRBD1; j_call: TRBJ2-1; v_call: TRBV6-6; cdr3_nt: TGTGCCAGCAGTTACTCACAGGGGTCGGGCAATGAGCAGTTCTTC; cdr3_aa: CASSYSQGSGNEQFF
clone_size: few; d_call: TRBD2; j_call: TRBJ2-3; v_call: TRBV5-6; cdr3_nt: TGTGCCAGCAGCCTGCGACTAGCGGGAGGTATAGATACGCAGTATTTT; cdr3_aa: CASSLRLAGGIDTQYF
clone_size: -; d_call: TRBD1; j_call: TRBJ2-7; v_call: TRBV4-3; cdr3_nt: TGCGCCAGCAGCCAATCGCCGGGACAGGGGTTCTACGAGCAGTACTTC; cdr3_aa: CASSQSPGQGFYEQYF
clone_size: -; d_call: -; j_call: TRBJ1-2; v_call: TRBV3-1; cdr3_nt: TGTGCCAGCCTGGACCTTCTCAGCCGCCGCTACACCTTC; cdr3_aa: CASLDLLSRRYTF
clone_size: few; d_call: -; j_call: TRBJ2-1; v_call: TRBV2; cdr3_nt: TGTGCCAGCAGTCCAAGGGTCTACAATGAGCAGTTCTTC; cdr3_aa: CASSPRVYNEQFF
clone_size: -; d_call: TRBD1; j_call: TRBJ2-7; v_call: TRBV7-9; cdr3_nt: TGTGCCAGCAGACCGTCGGACAGGGGCTACGAGCAGTACTTC; cdr3_aa: CASRPSDRGYEQYF
clone_size: -; d_call: -; j_call: TRBJ2-1; v_call: TRBV21-1; cdr3_nt: TGTGCCAGCAGCATCCAGGGCCACTACAATGAGCAGTTCTTC; cdr3_aa: CASSIQGHYNEQFF
clone_size: once; d_call: TRBD2; j_call: TRBJ2-1; v_call: TRBV7-8; cdr3_nt: TGTGCCAGCAGCTTCGGACTAGCGGGGGCCTTGCATGAGCAGTTCTTC; cdr3_aa: CASSFGLAGALHEQFF
clone_size: few; d_call: -; j_call: TRBJ2-5; v_call: TRBV7-2; cdr3_nt: TGTGCCAGCAGCTCCGGTGGGGCTTCCTTTTTGGTGGAGACCCAGTACTTC; cdr3_aa: CASSSGGASFLVETQYF
clone_size: -; d_call: -; j_call: TRBJ2-7; v_call: TRBV7-8; cdr3_nt: TGTGCCAGCAGCCTAGGGGTAAACGGATACTACGAGCAGTACTTC; cdr3_aa: CASSLGVNGYYEQYF
clone_size: few; d_call: -; j_call: TRBJ2-7; v_call: TRBV7-2; cdr3_nt: TGTGCCAGCAGCTTAGTTGGGCGCGAGCAGTACTTC; cdr3_aa: CASSLVGREQYF
clone_size: many; d_call: TRBD2; j_call: TRBJ2-7; v_call: TRBV6-2/TRBV6-3; cdr3_nt: TGTGCCAGCAGACGGACTAGCGGGAGCTACGAGCAGTACTTC; cdr3_aa: CASRRTSGSYEQYF
clone_size: -; d_call: -; j_call: TRBJ1-6; v_call: TRBV7-3; cdr3_nt: TGTGCCAGCAGCTTAACCCAGGGTCGATCACCCCTCCACTTT; cdr3_aa: CASSLTQGRSPLHF
clone_size: -; d_call: TRBD1; j_call: TRBJ2-7; v_call: TRBV28; cdr3_nt: TGTGCCAGCAGCGGCGGACAGGTCTTCCTCGAGCAGTACTTC; cdr3_aa: CASSGGQVFLEQYF
clone_size: -; d_call: -; j_call: TRBJ2-4; v_call: TRBV27; cdr3_nt: TGTGCCAGCAGCCATTATCAAGGGGTAGCCAAAAACATTCAGTACTTC; cdr3_aa: CASSHYQGVAKNIQYF
clone_size: -; d_call: -; j_call: TRBJ2-3; v_call: TRBV12-5; cdr3_nt: TGTGCTAGTGGTCCCCCCTGGGGAGATACGCAGTATTTT; cdr3_aa: CASGPPWGDTQYF
clone_size: -; d_call: -; j_call: TRBJ2-1; v_call: TRBV11-2; cdr3_nt: TGTGCCAGCAGCTTAGCACAGGGATATTACAATGAGCAGTTCTTC; cdr3_aa: CASSLAQGYYNEQFF
clone_size: few; d_call: -; j_call: TRBJ2-7; v_call: TRBV10-2; cdr3_nt: TGCGCCAGCGGGCTTCCAGGGGCCGAGCAGTACTTC; cdr3_aa: CASGLPGAEQYF
clone_size: -; d_call: TRBD2; j_call: TRBJ2-7; v_call: TRBV28; cdr3_nt: TGTGCCAGCGGAGGACTAGCGGATTACAATGAGCAGTACTTC; cdr3_aa: CASGGLADYNEQYF
clone_size: -; d_call: TRBD2; j_call: TRBJ2-3; v_call: TRBV5-1; cdr3_nt: TGCGCCAGCAGCCTGACTAGCGGCGACGGAGATACGCAGTATTTT; cdr3_aa: CASSLTSGDGDTQYF
clone_size: -; d_call: -; j_call: TRBJ2-3; v_call: TRBV20-1; cdr3_nt: TGCAGTGCTGGGGCCTGGGTTGGGACAGATACGCAGTATTTT; cdr3_aa: CSAGAWVGTDTQYF
clone_size: -; d_call: -; j_call: TRBJ1-5; v_call: TRBV4-2; cdr3_nt: TGTGCCAGCAGCCAAGAAAGTGTCAGGGCATATAGCAATCAGCCCCAGCATTTT; cdr3_aa: CASSQESVRAYSNQPQHF
clone_size: -; d_call: -; j_call: TRBJ1-1; v_call: TRBV2; cdr3_nt: TGTGCCAGCAGATCCATGGGGGGAGTGCCGAACACTGAAGCTTTCTTT; cdr3_aa: CASRSMGGVPNTEAFF
clone_size: few; d_call: -; j_call: TRBJ2-1; v_call: TRBV6-2/TRBV6-3; cdr3_nt: TGTGCCAGCAGTTCGACAGCAAGTGTCACCAGCTCCTACAATGAGCAGTTCTTC; cdr3_aa: CASSSTASVTSSYNEQFF
clone_size: -; d_call: TRBD2; j_call: TRBJ2-1; v_call: TRBV30; cdr3_nt: TGTGCCTGCGGGGGGATCAATGAGCAGTTCTTC; cdr3_aa: CACGGINEQFF
clone_size: many; d_call: -; j_call: TRBJ2-5; v_call: TRBV29-1; cdr3_nt: TGCAGCGTTGTAAGTCAGAACCAAGAGACCCAGTACTTC; cdr3_aa: CSVVSQNQETQYF
clone_size: -; d_call: -; j_call: TRBJ2-5; v_call: TRBV29-1; cdr3_nt: TGCAGCGTTGAGAATACTAGGGCCCAAGAGACCCAGTACTTC; cdr3_aa: CSVENTRAQETQYF
clone_size: -; d_call: -; j_call: TRBJ2-3; v_call: TRBV12-3/TRBV12-4; cdr3_nt: TGTGCCAGCAGTTGGGCGGTCGGCGCTAGCACAGATACGCAGTATTTT; cdr3_aa: CASSWAVGASTDTQYF
clone_size: -; d_call: -; j_call: TRBJ2-3; v_call: TRBV5-6; cdr3_nt: TGTGCCAGCAGCTATGCAGCTCTCACAGATACGCAGTATTTT; cdr3_aa: CASSYAALTDTQYF
clone_size: few; d_call: TRBD2; j_call: TRBJ2-3; v_call: TRBV4-3; cdr3_nt: TGCGCCAGCAGCCAAGAGAGAATGAGCGGGAGGTCGACAGATACGCAGTATTTT; cdr3_aa: CASSQERMSGRSTDTQYF
clone_size: once; d_call: TRBD1; j_call: TRBJ1-2; v_call: TRBV29-1; cdr3_nt: TGCAGCGGTGGGACAGGGGACGGCTACACCTTC; cdr3_aa: CSGGTGDGYTF
clone_size: -; d_call: -; j_call: TRBJ2-1; v_call: TRBV18; cdr3_nt: TGTGCCAGCTCACCACCGGTTCGGGCTAGCGTCCACAATGAGCAGTTCTTC; cdr3_aa: CASSPPVRASVHNEQFF
clone_size: few; d_call: -; j_call: TRBJ2-2; v_call: TRBV27; cdr3_nt: TGTGCCAGCAGTCCGGGGACGGTCACCGGGGAGCTGTTTTTT; cdr3_aa: CASSPGTVTGELFF
clone_size: -; d_call: TRBD2; j_call: TRBJ2-4; v_call: TRBV14; cdr3_nt: TGTGCCAGCAGCCAAGATCCTGGCGGGAGGGGATACATTCAGTACTTC; cdr3_aa: CASSQDPGGRGYIQYF
clone_size: -; d_call: TRBD1; j_call: TRBJ1-5; v_call: TRBV20-1; cdr3_nt: TGCAGTGCCGTGACAGGGACTTTAAGCAATCAGCCCCAGCATTTT; cdr3_aa: CSAVTGTLSNQPQHF